The 16 T cell receptor beta chains below all came from one sample that was sequenced in a study of blood T cell repertoires in COVID-19 (dated by TCRdb to 2018 to 2021). The receptor library was made with the immunoSEQ multiplex PCR assay. What TCRdb holds here is the immuneACCESS table cut down to in-frame rearrangements. Part of the clones is not present; checked against another copy, under half of the missing clones reflect an unresolved V gene, and the others are unexplained. This sample is represented by approximately 130,000 clones; around 88% of them were singletons. About 16% of the sample is taken by the ten largest. The source material was peripheral blood. These receptors came from a woman in her fifties or sixties who had recovered from COVID-19.

This sequence joins TRBV7-2 and TRBJ2-2; TRBD1 might be the D (5 bases). The CDR3 spans 15 residues. CDR1 is SGHTA and CDR2 is FQGNSA in the germline V gene. V lost 0 bases to trimming and J lost 7 bases, with 12 bases between them. CDR3 residues: CASSLARVVSGELFF. CDR3 nucleotide sequence: TGTGCCAGCAGCTTAGCCAGGGTGGTTAGCGGGGAGCTGTTTTTT.

V usage is TRBV19 and J usage is TRBJ2-1; TRBD1 is a possible D gene (7 bases). Germline V lookup: CDR1 LNHDA, CDR2 SQIVND (reference sequence). V was clipped by 0 bases and J by 6 bases, with 18 bases between them. The CDR3 is 17 residues long. The CDR3 DNA reads as TGTGCCAGTAGTATAGAGGTCCAGGGGGGCTTCCGCAATGAGCAGTTCTTC. Translation: CASSIEVQGGFRNEQFF. The whole variable domain, remainder taken from reference TRBV19 and TRBJ2-1, is DGGITQSPKYLFRKEGQNVTLSCEQNLNHDAMYWYRQDPGQGLRLIYYSQIVNDFQKGDIAEGYSVSREKKESFPLTVTSAQKNPTAFYLCASSIEVQGGFRNEQFFGPGTRLTVL.

The rearrangement uses TRBV5-1 and TRBJ2-1; 8 bases map to TRBD1. The length of the CDR3 is 16 residues. V gave up 4 bases and J gave up 3 bases; unmatched junction bases: 9. Germline V CDR1 and CDR2: SGHRS, YFSETQ. CDR3 nucleotide sequence: TGCGCCAGCAGCCGTCAAGGGGGACAGGACTACAATGAGCAGTTCTTC. This sequence encodes CASSRQGGQDYNEQFF.

The DNA for the CDR3 is TGTGCCAGCAGTGGGGCCGGACAGGGCTATGGCTACACCTTC. Its protein product is CASSGAGQGYGYTF. The J gene is TRBJ1-2, the V gene TRBV2, with 8 bases matching TRBD1. The CDR3 loop spans 14 amino acids. In germline, CDR1 is SNHLY, CDR2 FYNNEI. V dropped 4 bases and J dropped 4; count of bases not matched to a gene: 5.

V gene TRBV7-8 combines with J gene TRBJ2-7; D ambiguous. Per germline, CDR1 SGHVS and CDR2 FQNEAQ. V shed 2 bases and J shed 3 bases, with 14 bases lying between them. The CDR3 sequence is 15 residues long. The CDR3 region is CASSLFVSRVYEQYF. In DNA, the CDR3 is TGTGCCAGCAGCTTATTCGTGAGCCGAGTCTACGAGCAGTACTTC.

The V and J genes are TRBV19 and TRBJ2-2, with D hard to call. The CDR3 is 13 amino acids. Germline V gene lookup returns CDR1 LNHDA and CDR2 SQIVND (reference sequence). The V gene lost 6 bases and the J gene lost 1 base, with 6 bases spanning the gap. CDR3 DNA sequence: TGTGCCAGTAGCTCAGGGAACACCGGGGAGCTGTTTTTT. This codes for CASSSGNTGELFF. Looking up the rest from reference TRBV19 and TRBJ2-2 gives the full variable domain: DGGITQSPKYLFRKEGQNVTLSCEQNLNHDAMYWYRQDPGQGLRLIYYSQIVNDFQKGDIAEGYSVSREKKESFPLTVTSAQKNPTAFYLCASSSGNTGELFFGEGSRLTVL.

The genes are TRBV9 and TRBJ2-3; 12 bases are a match to TRBD2. There are 19 residues in the CDR3. V shed 3 bases and J 2 bases; nucleotides not matched to a gene: 13. Germline loops: CDR1 SGDLS, CDR2 YYNGEE. CDR3 protein: CASSGRTSGDPLYTDTQYF. The CDR3 nucleotides are TGTGCCAGCAGCGGTCGGACTAGCGGGGATCCCCTTTACACAGATACGCAGTATTTT.

This clone was seen only once. This rearrangement joins TRBV7-9 to TRBJ2-5, with 11 bases aligning to TRBD2. Germline loops: CDR1 SEHNR, CDR2 FQNEAQ (reference sequence). With V trimmed by 4 bases and J by 3 bases, 4 bases remained unmatched. This CDR3 comprises 15 residues. The CDR3 here is CASSSPGLAEETQYF. CDR3 in DNA: TGTGCCAGCAGCTCACCGGGACTAGCGGAAGAGACCCAGTACTTC.

This clone appeared many times. This chain uses TRBV27 with TRBJ2-5; 13 bases are a match to TRBD2. Germline V gene lookup returns CDR1 MNHEY and CDR2 SMNVEV (reference sequence). Trimming cost V 5 bases and J 2 bases; bases outside gene matches: 5. CDR3 length equals 16 residues. The chain's CDR3 is CASSTSGGGQQETQYF. CDR3 DNA sequence: TGTGCCAGCAGTACTAGCGGGGGGGGGCAGCAAGAGACCCAGTACTTC.

The CDR3 sequence is CASSIGWGQGMRGDIQYF. DNA for the CDR3: TGTGCCAGTAGTATCGGTTGGGGACAGGGTATGAGGGGGGACATTCAGTACTTC. The V call is TRBV19, the J call TRBJ2-4; TRBD1 matches at 9 bases. The CDR3 runs to 18 residues. Germline assignment: CDR1 LNHDA and CDR2 SQIVND (reference sequence). Trimming removed 3 bases from V and 8 bases from J; junction bases left unmatched: 17.

The genes are TRBV3-1 (or the pseudogene TRBV3-2) and TRBJ2-7; 8 nucleotides match TRBD1. The V gene's germline CDR1 is LGHDT and CDR2 YNNKEL (reference sequence). The CDR3 runs 14 residues. V shed 4 bases, J shed 6 bases, and the junction held 8 bases outside the gene matches. CDR3 protein: CASSRTGTRIEQYF. The CDR3 DNA follows: TGTGCCAGCAGCCGGACAGGGACGCGGATCGAGCAGTACTTC.

This rearrangement joins TRBV27 to TRBJ1-1, with D maybe TRBD1 (6 bases). Germline loops: CDR1 MNHEY, CDR2 SMNVEV (reference sequence). Trimming cost V 6 bases and J 6 bases, with 17 bases left between them. The length of the CDR3 is 14 residues. CDR3 DNA sequence: TGTGCCAGCAGCCGGACAACAGGGACCCCTGAAGCTTTCTTT. Protein product: CASSRTTGTPEAFF.

V gene TRBV18 combines with J gene TRBJ2-7; D may be TRBD2 (5 bases). Trimming left V 2 bases short and J 5 bases short, with 13 bases between. Germline V CDR1 and CDR2: KGHSH, LQKENI. The CDR3 consists of 14 residues. The CDR3 sequence: CASSPYEGRNEQYF. In DNA form, the CDR3 reads TGTGCCAGCTCACCATATGAGGGTAGGAACGAGCAGTACTTC.

The chain carries TRBV30 and TRBJ1-2; D gene unclear. Between the trimmed V and J ends, which lost 4 bases and 1 base, there was a span of 7 bases. CDR1 and CDR2 from the germline V gene are GTSNPN and SVGIG (reference sequence). CDR3 length equals 12 residues. The CDR3 protein is CAWIGRNYGYTF. CDR3 DNA: TGTGCCTGGATTGGCCGTAACTATGGCTACACCTTC.

V usage is TRBV6-1 and J usage is TRBJ2-5; 12 nucleotides align to TRBD2. V shed 0 bases, J shed 4 bases, and the junction held 6 bases outside the gene matches. The germline V gene encodes CDR1 MNHNS and CDR2 SASEGT. This CDR3 comprises 17 residues. CDR3 coding DNA: TGTGCCAGCAGTGAAGCGCTCCCTAGCGGGGGGGCAGAGACCCAGTACTTC. This codes for CASSEALPSGGAETQYF.

The chain employs TRBV7-2 and TRBJ1-2, with TRBD1 as a possible D gene (5 bases). Trimming left V 2 bases short and J 6 bases short, with 25 bases between. Germline V gene sequence: CDR1 SGHTA, CDR2 FQGNSA. The CDR3 length is 18 residues. As DNA, the CDR3 is TGTGCCAGCAGCTTAAAACTTCTATTCCAGGGAGGATTTGATGGCTACACCTTC. This sequence encodes CASSLKLLFQGGFDGYTF.